A single sample is the source of the 31 T cell receptor beta chains below, sequenced in a study of blood T cell repertoires in COVID-19. Measured with immunoSEQ multiplex PCR; TCRdb has only the in-frame clones, and not every one. The sample shows more than 200,000 clones, 75% to 85% of them seen only once. Sample: PBMCs or T cells enriched from blood (not recorded which). Receptors were obtained from a middle-aged woman with acute COVID-19.

This chain connects TRBV7-3 to TRBJ2-1, with 13 bases aligning to TRBD2. Germline values: CDR1 SGHTA, CDR2 FQGTGA. CDR3 length equals 15 residues. Unmatched junction bases numbered 7, after V lost 5 bases and J lost 9 bases. CDR3 in DNA: TGTGCCAGCAGCCTAGGACTAGCGGGAGAGGGTGAGCAGTTCTTC. It yields the protein CASSLGLAGEGEQFF.

The gene calls are TRBV6-2 or TRBV6-3 and TRBJ2-5; D is unclear. Trimming left V 0 bases short and J 2 bases short, with 7 bases between. This CDR3 has 14 amino acids. Germline-derived CDR1 and CDR2 are MNHEY and SVGEGT. CDR3 residues: CASSYSQVQETQYF. CDR3 bases: TGTGCCAGCAGTTACTCGCAGGTACAAGAGACCCAGTACTTC.

The chain links TRBV27 to TRBJ2-1; 11 bases match TRBD2. The CDR3 consists of 16 residues. V shed 7 bases and J 7 bases; nucleotides not matched to a gene: 12. The germline V gene encodes CDR1 MNHEY and CDR2 SMNVEV (reference sequence). The CDR3 DNA sequence: TGTGCCAGCACCTTCCTGGGGACTAGCGGCAAAAATGAGCAGTTCTTC. Encoded protein: CASTFLGTSGKNEQFF.

This sequence joins TRBV11-2 and TRBJ1-2; TRBD1 matches 7 bases. The germline gives CDR1 SGHAT, CDR2 FQNNGV. V gave up 3 bases and J gave up 4 bases; unmatched junction bases: 17. CDR3 length: 18 amino acids. The CDR3 here is CASSFHNRGQIPFYGYTF. CDR3 DNA sequence: TGTGCCAGCAGCTTCCACAACCGGGGACAGATCCCATTCTATGGCTACACCTTC.

The CDR3 bases are TGTGCCAGCAGCGGCACAGGGTATACTCAGCCCCAGCATTTT. It is translated as CASSGTGYTQPQHF. The chain joins TRBV28 to TRBJ1-5, with a weak D call TRBD1 (6 bases). Trimming took 6 bases from V and 6 from J, leaving 15 bases between them. Germline assignment: CDR1 MDHEN and CDR2 SYDVKM. This CDR3 has 14 residues.

On this clone itself: The junction does not match germline at one end; this may be a read error. The V and J genes are TRBV7-7 and TRBJ2-3; 7 bases are shared with TRBD2. The CDR3 runs 14 residues. Per the germline V gene, CDR1 is SSHAT and CDR2 is FNYEAQ (reference sequence). The CDR3 here is CASRSTSAVNTQYF. The CDR3 coding sequence is TGTGCTAGCAGGTCTACTAGCGCGGTAAATACGCAGTATTTT.

CDR3 bases: TGTGCCAGCAGTGGACAGGAGTACGAGCAGTACTTC. This translates into CASSGQEYEQYF. This rearrangement joins TRBV28 to TRBJ2-7; the match to TRBD1 covers 7 bases. V dropped 5 bases and J dropped 4; count of bases not matched to a gene: 2. CDR3 length: 12 amino acids. Germline V CDR1 and CDR2: MDHEN, SYDVKM. The full variable domain, in which reference TRBV28 and TRBJ2-7 provide the parts outside the CDR3, is DVKVTQSSRYLVKRTGEKVFLECVQDMDHENMFWYRQDPGLGLRLIYFSYDVKMKEKGDIPEGYSVSREKKERFSLILESASTNQTSMYLCASSGQEYEQYFGPGTRLTVT.

This clone has only one observation. The chain recombines TRBV15 with TRBJ2-1; the D gene is possibly TRBD2 (5 bases). The V gene's germline CDR1 is LNHNV and CDR2 YYDKDF (reference sequence). V was trimmed by 3 bases and J by 9 bases, leaving 9 bases between them. This CDR3 is built from 12 residues. The CDR3: CATSRGDIEQFF. The CDR3 nucleotides read TGTGCCACCAGCAGGGGAGATATTGAGCAGTTCTTC. The entire variable domain, with the rest obtained from reference TRBV15 and TRBJ2-1, is as follows: DAMVIQNPRYQVTQFGKPVTLSCSQTLNHNVMYWYQQKSSQAPKLLFHYYDKDFNNEADTPDNFQSRRPNTSFCFLDIRSPGLGDTAMYLCATSRGDIEQFFGPGTRLTVL.

This clone has a handful of counts. The chain is built from TRBV3-1 (or the pseudogene TRBV3-2) and TRBJ1-4; 7 bases fit TRBD1. V trimming: 7 bases; J trimming: 5 bases; junction bases outside the gene matches: 13. The germline gives CDR1 LGHDT, CDR2 YNNKEL (reference sequence). The CDR3 totals 16 residues. DNA for the CDR3: TGTGCCAGCACTCACAGGGGCGGGGTGGAAAATGAAAAACTGTTTTTT. As protein: CASTHRGGVENEKLFF.

The rearrangement joins TRBV7-9 to TRBJ2-1; D ambiguous. The CDR3 consists of 11 residues. Germline CDR1 reads SEHNR; CDR2 reads FQNEAQ (reference sequence). V gave up 5 bases and J gave up 7 bases, with 6 bases separating them. CDR3 nucleotides: TGTGCCAGCAGCCAACGGAATGAGCAGTTCTTC. This encodes CASSQRNEQFF.

The genes are TRBV4-3 and TRBJ1-4; possible D gene TRBD1, 6 bases. Trimming took off 3 bases at V and 5 bases at J, with 16 bases between the two ends. Germline values: CDR1 LGHNA, CDR2 YSLEER. CDR3 size: 16 residues. CDR3: CASSQAYREGNEKLFF. The DNA of the CDR3 is TGCGCCAGCAGCCAGGCTTACAGGGAAGGGAATGAAAAACTGTTTTTT.

This clone was seen just once. The chain uses TRBV6-6 and TRBJ2-7; no clear D. This CDR3 spans 11 amino acids. Trimming removed 6 bases at V and 4 bases at J, with 7 bases between. Looked up from germline, CDR1 is MNHNY and CDR2 is SVGAGI (reference sequence). In DNA form, the CDR3 reads TGTGCCAGCAGGGGCCCATACGAGCAGTACTTC. This translates into CASRGPYEQYF.

V and J are TRBV7-2 and TRBJ2-2, with D perhaps matching TRBD2 (6 bases). Trimming removed 3 bases at V and 7 bases at J, with 9 bases between. Per germline, CDR1 SGHTA and CDR2 FQGNSA. The CDR3 is made up of 13 amino acids. CDR3 loop: CASSFQGGGELFF. The CDR3 nucleotides are TGTGCCAGCAGCTTTCAGGGAGGCGGGGAGCTGTTTTTT.

A single count supports this clone. The rearrangement uses TRBV29-1 and TRBJ2-7, with 9 bases that match TRBD1. Trimming took 6 bases from V and 6 from J; bases not matched to a gene: 6. This CDR3 contains 12 residues. The germline CDR1 and CDR2 sequences are SQVTM and ANQGSEA. CDR3 DNA sequence: TGCAGCGTGCGGACAGGGGAAGGCGAGCAGTACTTC. It translates to CSVRTGEGEQYF.

The V gene is TRBV19, the J gene TRBJ1-2; 9 positions match TRBD1. The CDR3 is 18 amino acids. From germline, CDR1 is LNHDA and CDR2 SQIVND (reference sequence). V gave up 5 bases and J gave up 0 bases; unmatched junction bases: 13. The CDR3 DNA reads as TGTGCCAGTAGTGGTCGCCGGGACAGGGTATATACTAACTATGGCTACACCTTC. Protein: CASSGRRDRVYTNYGYTF.

J is TRBJ1-1 and V is TRBV5-1; maybe TRBD1 (6 bases). CDR1 and CDR2 (germline): SGHRS, YFSETQ. V lost 5 bases to trimming and J lost 4 bases, with 24 bases between them. The CDR3 extends over 17 amino acids. The DNA of the CDR3 is TGCGCCAGCAGTGAGGACGGACAGATCGTAGGCGGCACTGAAGCTTTCTTT. Translating gives CASSEDGQIVGGTEAFF.

The V call is TRBV3-1 (or the pseudogene TRBV3-2), the J call TRBJ2-1, with 7 bases aligning to TRBD1. The CDR3 covers 15 residues. Looked up from germline, CDR1 is LGHDT and CDR2 is YNNKEL (reference sequence). V trimming: 1 base; J trimming: 9 bases; junction bases outside the gene matches: 9. The CDR3 here is CASSQGTGVSVEQFF. For the CDR3, the DNA is TGTGCCAGCAGCCAAGGCACAGGGGTTTCGGTTGAGCAGTTCTTC.

The CDR3 DNA reads TGTGCCAGCAGCGCCTCAGACAGGGGTAGGACTGAAGCTTTCTTT. Translation: CASSASDRGRTEAFF. The chain combines TRBV9 with TRBJ1-1; 8 bases agree with TRBD1. The CDR3 consists of 15 residues. The V and J ends lost 3 bases and 5 bases, in that order; junction bases with no gene match: 9. CDR1 and CDR2 from the germline V gene are SGDLS and YYNGEE.

This chain joins TRBV28 and TRBJ2-3, with 12 bases aligning to TRBD2. The CDR3 sequence is 18 residues long. Germline V lookup: CDR1 MDHEN, CDR2 SYDVKM. With V trimmed by 5 bases and J by 0 bases, 9 bases remained unmatched. CDR3 in amino acids: CASSPSGGAHSSTDTQYF. The CDR3 DNA sequence: TGTGCCAGCAGTCCTAGCGGGGGGGCTCATTCTAGCACAGATACGCAGTATTTT.

V and J are TRBV11-2 and TRBJ2-1, with D perhaps matching TRBD2 (5 bases). Trimming pared 3 bases from V and 3 bases from J, leaving 15 bases between. CDR1 is SGHAT and CDR2 is FQNNGV in the germline V gene. The CDR3 spans 16 residues. CDR3 residues: CASSLVGSRIYNEQFF. DNA of the CDR3: TGTGCCAGCAGCTTGGTGGGGAGCCGTATCTACAATGAGCAGTTCTTC.

The chain is built from TRBV30 and TRBJ1-3, with 7 bases identical to TRBD1. The ends lost 5 bases at V and 4 bases at J; junction bases unmatched: 8. CDR1 is GTSNPN, CDR2 SVGIG, per germline (reference sequence). The CDR3 sequence is 14 residues long. CDR3 nucleotide sequence: TGTGCCTGGGCCGGGACAGTAAAAGGAAACACCATATATTTT. It translates to CAWAGTVKGNTIYF.

DNA for the CDR3: TGCGCCAGCAGTGAGGATAACGGGTACAATGAGCAGTTCTTC. It is translated as CASSEDNGYNEQFF. The chain links TRBV10-2 to TRBJ2-1; D is uncertain. CDR3 length: 14 amino acids. The germline V gene has CDR1 WSHSY and CDR2 SAAADI. Trimming removed 2 bases at V and 4 bases at J, with 9 bases between.

Notes on this clone: The same CDR3 also results from other DNA sequences found in this sample. This sequence joins TRBV9 and TRBJ2-7; unclear D gene. This CDR3 region has 14 residues. Germline CDR1 is SGDLS and CDR2 is YYNGEE. V lost 0 bases and J lost 0, with 7 bases in between. DNA of the CDR3: TGTGCCAGCAGCGTAGGGCAAAACTCCTACGAGCAGTACTTC. Protein sequence: CASSVGQNSYEQYF.

The chain employs TRBV28 and TRBJ1-3; no clear D. The CDR3 runs 13 residues. The germline gives CDR1 MDHEN, CDR2 SYDVKM. V was cut by 4 bases and J by 2 bases, with 6 bases left in between. The CDR3 protein is CASSWAAGNTIYF. In DNA, the CDR3 is TGTGCCAGCAGTTGGGCAGCTGGAAACACCATATATTTT.

The chain is built from TRBV9 and TRBJ1-2, with D maybe TRBD1 (6 bases). The CDR3 covers 15 residues. V lost 3 bases, J lost 4 bases, and 16 bases lay in between. CDR1 and CDR2 (germline): SGDLS, YYNGEE. Here the CDR3 DNA reads TGTGCCAGCAGCGCCGGCGACAGGCTCCTCTATGGCTACACCTTC. Its translation is CASSAGDRLLYGYTF. Complete variable domain (other parts from reference TRBV9 and TRBJ1-2): DSGVTQTPKHLITATGQRVTLRCSPRSGDLSVYWYQQSLDQGLQFLIQYYNGEERAKGNILERFSAQQFPDLHSELNLSSLELGDSALYFCASSAGDRLLYGYTFGSGTRLTVV.

This clone was observed a single time. The rearrangement uses TRBV5-1 and TRBJ1-1; the match to TRBD1 covers 7 bases. The CDR3 is made up of 13 amino acids. CDR1 is SGHRS, CDR2 YFSETQ, per germline. V was pared by 5 bases and J by 0 bases, with 1 base of the junction left unmatched. CDR3 amino acids: CASRDRVNTEAFF. The CDR3 DNA sequence: TGCGCCAGCAGAGACAGGGTGAACACTGAAGCTTTCTTT.

The chain joins TRBV7-6 to TRBJ1-1; the D gene is possibly TRBD1 (5 bases). This CDR3 contains 13 residues. V was clipped by 4 bases and J by 3 bases, with 9 bases between them. Germline-derived CDR1 and CDR2 are SGHVS and FNYEAQ. The CDR3 DNA follows: TGTGCCAGCAGCTCTAAAGGGGACACTGAAGCTTTCTTT. Its protein product is CASSSKGDTEAFF.

The rearrangement uses TRBV27 and TRBJ2-1; a weak D match, TRBD1 (6 bases). V was trimmed by 2 bases and J by 3 bases, leaving 11 bases between them. Germline values: CDR1 MNHEY, CDR2 SMNVEV (reference sequence). This CDR3 comprises 15 residues. The DNA of the CDR3 is TGTGCCAGCAGTTTAGTACAGGGAGTCTACAATGAGCAGTTCTTC. This translates into CASSLVQGVYNEQFF.

The rearrangement links TRBV4-1 to TRBJ1-6, with D perhaps matching TRBD1 (5 bases). This CDR3 comprises 18 residues. V was trimmed by 5 bases and J by 8 bases, leaving 25 bases between them. Germline V gene lookup returns CDR1 MGHRA and CDR2 YSYEKL. CDR3 sequence reads: CASSAIRQLERLDSPLHF. CDR3 DNA sequence: TGCGCCAGCAGCGCAATTCGACAGCTGGAACGTTTGGATTCACCCCTCCACTTT.

The V call is TRBV6-5, the J call TRBJ2-5; TRBD2 matches at 8 bases. J was trimmed by 5 bases and V by 5 bases; bases with no gene match: 4. CDR1 is MNHEY, CDR2 SVGAGI, per germline. The CDR3 has 13 residues. CDR3 bases: TGTGCCAGCAGTCTCTCTAGCGGGGAGACCCAGTACTTC. Protein sequence: CASSLSSGETQYF.

The CDR3 is CASSSGVGPTNEKLFF. The CDR3 nucleotides read TGCGCCAGCAGCTCAGGGGTTGGGCCAACTAATGAAAAACTGTTTTTT. The genes are TRBV5-1 and TRBJ1-4; tentatively, D is TRBD1 (6 bases). This CDR3 has 16 amino acids. Trimming shortened V by 3 bases and J by 0 bases, and 12 bases separated the two germline ends. Per germline, CDR1 SGHRS and CDR2 YFSETQ.